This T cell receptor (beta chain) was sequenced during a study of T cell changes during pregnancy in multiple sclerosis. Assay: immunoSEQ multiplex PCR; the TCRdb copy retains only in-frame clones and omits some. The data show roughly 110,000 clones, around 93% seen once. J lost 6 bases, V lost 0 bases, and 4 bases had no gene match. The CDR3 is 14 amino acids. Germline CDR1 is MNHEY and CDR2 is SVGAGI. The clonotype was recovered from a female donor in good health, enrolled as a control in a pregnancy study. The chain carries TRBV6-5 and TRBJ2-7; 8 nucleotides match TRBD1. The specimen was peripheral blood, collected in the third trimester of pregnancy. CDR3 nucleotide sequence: TGTGCCAGCAGTTACTCGAGTACAGGGGGCGAGCAGTACTTC. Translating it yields CASSYSSTGGEQYF.